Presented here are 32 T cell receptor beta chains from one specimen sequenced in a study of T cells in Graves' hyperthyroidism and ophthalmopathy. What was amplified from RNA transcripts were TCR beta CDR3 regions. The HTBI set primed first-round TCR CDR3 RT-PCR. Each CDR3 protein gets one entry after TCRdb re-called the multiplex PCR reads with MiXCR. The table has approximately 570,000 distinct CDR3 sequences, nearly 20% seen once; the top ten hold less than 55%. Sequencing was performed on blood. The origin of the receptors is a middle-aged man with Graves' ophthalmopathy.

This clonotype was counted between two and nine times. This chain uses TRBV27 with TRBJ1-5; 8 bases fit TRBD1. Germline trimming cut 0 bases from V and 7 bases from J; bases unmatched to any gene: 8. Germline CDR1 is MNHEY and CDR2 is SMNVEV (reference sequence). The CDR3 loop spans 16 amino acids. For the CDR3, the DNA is TGTGCCAGCAGTTTATCCGGACAGGGACGGAAACAGCCCCAGCATTTT. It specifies CASSLSGQGRKQPQHF.

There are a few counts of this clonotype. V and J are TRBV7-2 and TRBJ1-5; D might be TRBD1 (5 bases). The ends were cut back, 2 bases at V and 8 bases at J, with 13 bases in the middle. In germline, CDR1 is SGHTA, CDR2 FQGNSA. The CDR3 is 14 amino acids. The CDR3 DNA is TGTGCCAGCAGCTTACGGCAGGGACGGGAGCCCCAGCATTTT. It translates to CASSLRQGREPQHF.

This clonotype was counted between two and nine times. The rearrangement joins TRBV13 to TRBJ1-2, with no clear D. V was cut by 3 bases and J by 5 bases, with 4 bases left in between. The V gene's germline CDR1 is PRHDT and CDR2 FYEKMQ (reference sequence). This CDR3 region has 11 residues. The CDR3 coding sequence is TGTGCCAGCAGCTTGGAATATGGCTACACCTTC. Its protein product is CASSLEYGYTF.

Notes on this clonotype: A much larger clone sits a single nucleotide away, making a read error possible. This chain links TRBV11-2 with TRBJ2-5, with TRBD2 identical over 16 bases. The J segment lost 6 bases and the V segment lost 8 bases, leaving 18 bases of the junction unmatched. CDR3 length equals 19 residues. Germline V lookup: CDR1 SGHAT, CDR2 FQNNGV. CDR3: CASGYPPTGTSGRGKTQYF. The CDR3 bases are TGTGCCAGCGGATACCCCCCTACCGGGACTAGCGGGAGGGGGAAGACCCAGTACTTC. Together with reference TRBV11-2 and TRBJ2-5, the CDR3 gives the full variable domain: EAGVAQSPRYKIIEKRQSVAFWCNPISGHATLYWYQQILGQGPKLLIQFQNNGVVDDSQLPKDRFSAERLKGVDSTLKIQPAKLEDSAVYLCASGYPPTGTSGRGKTQYFGPGTRLLVL.

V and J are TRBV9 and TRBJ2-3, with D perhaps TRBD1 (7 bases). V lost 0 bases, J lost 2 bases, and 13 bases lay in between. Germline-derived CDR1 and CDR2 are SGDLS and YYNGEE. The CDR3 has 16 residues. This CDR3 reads CASSVGGTEITDTQYF. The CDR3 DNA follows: TGTGCCAGCAGCGTAGGCGGGACAGAGATCACAGATACGCAGTATTTT. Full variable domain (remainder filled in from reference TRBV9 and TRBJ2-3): DSGVTQTPKHLITATGQRVTLRCSPRSGDLSVYWYQQSLDQGLQFLIQYYNGEERAKGNILERFSAQQFPDLHSELNLSSLELGDSALYFCASSVGGTEITDTQYFGPGTRLTVL.

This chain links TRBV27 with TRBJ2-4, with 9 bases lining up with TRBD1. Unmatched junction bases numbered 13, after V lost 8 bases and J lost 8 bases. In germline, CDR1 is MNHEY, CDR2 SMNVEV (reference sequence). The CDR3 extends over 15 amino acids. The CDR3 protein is CASSEGQGRRDIQYF. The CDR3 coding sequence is TGTGCCAGCTCCGAAGGACAGGGGCGCAGGGACATTCAGTACTTC.

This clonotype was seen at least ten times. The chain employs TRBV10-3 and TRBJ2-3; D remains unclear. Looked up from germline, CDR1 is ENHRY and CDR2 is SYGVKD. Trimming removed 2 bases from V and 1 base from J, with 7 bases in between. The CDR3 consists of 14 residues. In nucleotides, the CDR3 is TGTGCCATCAGTGAGGGGTCGGGCACAGATACGCAGTATTTT. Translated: CAISEGSGTDTQYF.

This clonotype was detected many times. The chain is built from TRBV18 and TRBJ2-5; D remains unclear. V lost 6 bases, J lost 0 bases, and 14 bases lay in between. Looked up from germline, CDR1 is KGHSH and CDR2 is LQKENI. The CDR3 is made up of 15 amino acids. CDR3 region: CASSPSDGYQETQYF. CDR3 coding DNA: TGTGCCAGCTCGCCCTCAGACGGATACCAAGAGACCCAGTACTTC.

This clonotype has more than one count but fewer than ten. CDR3: CATRVWTGNGYEQFF. In DNA, the CDR3 is TGTGCCACCAGAGTATGGACAGGGAATGGGTATGAGCAGTTCTTC. The genes are TRBV24-1 and TRBJ2-1; 8 bases align to TRBD1. CDR3 length: 15 residues. The junction had 12 bases not matched to a gene; V was cut back by 7 bases and J by 8 bases. Germline V CDR1 and CDR2: KGHDR, SFDVKD.

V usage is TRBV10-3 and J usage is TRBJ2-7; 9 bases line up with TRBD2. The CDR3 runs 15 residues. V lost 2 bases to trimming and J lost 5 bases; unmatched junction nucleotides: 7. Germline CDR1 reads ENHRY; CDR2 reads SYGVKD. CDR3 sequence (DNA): TGTGCCATCAGTGAGCCACCGGGACTAGCTAACGAGCAGTACTTC. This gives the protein CAISEPPGLANEQYF.

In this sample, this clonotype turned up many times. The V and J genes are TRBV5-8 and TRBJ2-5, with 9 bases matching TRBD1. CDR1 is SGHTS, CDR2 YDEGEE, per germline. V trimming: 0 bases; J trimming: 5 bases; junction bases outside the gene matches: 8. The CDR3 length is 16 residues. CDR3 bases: TGTGCCAGCAGCTTGGAGACAGGGGGGTTACGGGAGACCCAGTACTTC. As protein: CASSLETGGLRETQYF.

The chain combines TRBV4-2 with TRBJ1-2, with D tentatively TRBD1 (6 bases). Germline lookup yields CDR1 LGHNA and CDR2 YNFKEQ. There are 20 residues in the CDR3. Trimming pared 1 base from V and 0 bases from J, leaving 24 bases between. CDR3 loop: CASSQASIRDNLPSNYGYTF. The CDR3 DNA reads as TGTGCCAGCAGCCAAGCCTCGATCCGGGACAATCTACCCTCTAACTATGGCTACACCTTC.

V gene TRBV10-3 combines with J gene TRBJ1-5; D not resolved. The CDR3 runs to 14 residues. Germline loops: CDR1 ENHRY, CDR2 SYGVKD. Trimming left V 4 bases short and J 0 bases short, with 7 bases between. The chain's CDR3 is CAISGHLSNQPQHF. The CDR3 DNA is TGTGCCATCAGTGGTCACCTTAGCAATCAGCCCCAGCATTTT.

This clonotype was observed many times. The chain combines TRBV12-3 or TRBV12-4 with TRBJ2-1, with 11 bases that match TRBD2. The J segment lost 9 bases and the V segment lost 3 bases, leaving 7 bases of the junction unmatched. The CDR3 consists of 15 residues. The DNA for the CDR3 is TGTGCCAGCAGTTTCACTAGCGGGAGAGGGGGTGAGCAGTTCTTC. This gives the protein CASSFTSGRGGEQFF.

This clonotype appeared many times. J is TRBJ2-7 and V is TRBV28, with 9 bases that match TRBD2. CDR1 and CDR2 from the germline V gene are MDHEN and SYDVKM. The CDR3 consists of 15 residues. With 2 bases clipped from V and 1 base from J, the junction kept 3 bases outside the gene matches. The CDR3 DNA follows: TGTGCCAGCAGTTTAGCTAGCGGGGTTTCCTACGAGCAGTACTTC. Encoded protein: CASSLASGVSYEQYF.

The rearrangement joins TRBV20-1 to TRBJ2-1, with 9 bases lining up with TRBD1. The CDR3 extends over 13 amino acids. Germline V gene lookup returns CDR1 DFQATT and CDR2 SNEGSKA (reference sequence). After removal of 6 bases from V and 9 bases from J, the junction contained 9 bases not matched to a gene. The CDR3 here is CSAKTGQGIEQFF. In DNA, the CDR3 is TGCAGTGCGAAAACGGGACAGGGCATTGAGCAGTTCTTC.

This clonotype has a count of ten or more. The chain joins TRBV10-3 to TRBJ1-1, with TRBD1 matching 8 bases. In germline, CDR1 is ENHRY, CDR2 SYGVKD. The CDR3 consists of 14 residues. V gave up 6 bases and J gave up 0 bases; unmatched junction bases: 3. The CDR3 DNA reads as TGTGCCATCAGAGGACAGGGACTGAACACTGAAGCTTTCTTT. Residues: CAIRGQGLNTEAFF.

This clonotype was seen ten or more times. The CDR3 DNA is TGTGCCAGCAGCCAGCGGGGGGGAGATACGCAGTATTTT. Protein sequence: CASSQRGGDTQYF. The chain couples TRBV7-9 to TRBJ2-3; the match to TRBD2 covers 10 bases. The V and J ends lost 5 bases and 5 bases, in that order; junction bases with no gene match: 1. The length of the CDR3 is 13 residues. Per the germline V gene, CDR1 is SEHNR and CDR2 is FQNEAQ (reference sequence).

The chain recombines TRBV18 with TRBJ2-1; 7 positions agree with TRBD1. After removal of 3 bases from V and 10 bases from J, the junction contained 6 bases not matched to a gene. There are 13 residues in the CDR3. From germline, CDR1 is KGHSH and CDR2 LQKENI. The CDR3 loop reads CASSPNQGEEQFF. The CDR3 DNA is TGTGCCAGCTCACCGAACCAGGGGGAGGAGCAGTTCTTC.

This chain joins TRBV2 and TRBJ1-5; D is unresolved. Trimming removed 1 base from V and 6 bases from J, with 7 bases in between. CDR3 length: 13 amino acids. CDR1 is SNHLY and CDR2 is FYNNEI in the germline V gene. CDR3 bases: TGTGCCAGCAGTGAAGGGCCGCGTCAGCCCCAGCATTTT. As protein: CASSEGPRQPQHF.

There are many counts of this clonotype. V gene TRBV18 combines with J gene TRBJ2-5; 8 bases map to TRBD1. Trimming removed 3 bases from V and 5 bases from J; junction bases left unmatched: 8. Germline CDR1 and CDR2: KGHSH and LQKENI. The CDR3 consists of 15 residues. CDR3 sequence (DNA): TGTGCCAGCTCACCCAGGACAGGGAAGGTGGAGACCCAGTACTTC. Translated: CASSPRTGKVETQYF.

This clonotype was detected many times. CDR3 DNA: TGTGCCAGCAGTCCCCCGGGGCTCAGCTCCATGAACACTGAAGCTTTCTTT. This encodes CASSPPGLSSMNTEAFF. The gene calls are TRBV7-9 and TRBJ1-1; D might be TRBD1 (5 bases). CDR1 is SEHNR and CDR2 is FQNEAQ in the germline V gene (reference sequence). The CDR3 has 17 residues. Trimming cost V 6 bases and J 0 bases, with 20 bases left between them.

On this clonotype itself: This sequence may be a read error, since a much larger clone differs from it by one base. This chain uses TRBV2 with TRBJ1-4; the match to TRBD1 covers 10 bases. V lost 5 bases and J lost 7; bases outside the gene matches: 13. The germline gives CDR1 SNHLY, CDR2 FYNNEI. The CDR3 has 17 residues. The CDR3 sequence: CASSTGTGEGRSEKLFF. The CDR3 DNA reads TGTGCCAGCAGTACCGGGACAGGGGAAGGTCGAAGTGAAAAACTGTTTTTT.

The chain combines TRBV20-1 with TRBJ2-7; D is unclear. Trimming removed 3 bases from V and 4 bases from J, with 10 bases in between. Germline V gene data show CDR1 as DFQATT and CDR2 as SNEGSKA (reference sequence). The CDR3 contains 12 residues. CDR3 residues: CSASADTYEQYF. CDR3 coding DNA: TGCAGTGCTAGTGCGGATACTTACGAGCAGTACTTC.

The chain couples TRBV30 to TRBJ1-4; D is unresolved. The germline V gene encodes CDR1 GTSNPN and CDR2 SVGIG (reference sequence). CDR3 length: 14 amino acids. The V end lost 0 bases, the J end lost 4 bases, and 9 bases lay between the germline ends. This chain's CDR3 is CAWSVAGNNEKLFF. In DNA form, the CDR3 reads TGTGCCTGGAGTGTAGCGGGGAATAATGAAAAACTGTTTTTT.

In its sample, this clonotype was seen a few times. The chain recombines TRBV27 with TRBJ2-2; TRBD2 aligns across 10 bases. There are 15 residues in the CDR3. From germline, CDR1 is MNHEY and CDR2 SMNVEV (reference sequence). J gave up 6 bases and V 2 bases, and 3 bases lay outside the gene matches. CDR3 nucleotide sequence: TGTGCCAGCAGTTTACGGACTAGCGGTGCCGGGGAGCTGTTTTTT. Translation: CASSLRTSGAGELFF.

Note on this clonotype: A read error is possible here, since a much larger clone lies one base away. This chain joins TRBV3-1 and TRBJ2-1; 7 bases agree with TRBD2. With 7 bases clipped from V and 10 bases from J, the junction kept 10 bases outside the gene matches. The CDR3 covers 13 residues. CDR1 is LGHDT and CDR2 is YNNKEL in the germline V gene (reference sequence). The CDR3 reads CASTRAGWKEQFF. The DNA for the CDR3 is TGTGCCAGCACCAGAGCGGGGTGGAAGGAGCAGTTCTTC.

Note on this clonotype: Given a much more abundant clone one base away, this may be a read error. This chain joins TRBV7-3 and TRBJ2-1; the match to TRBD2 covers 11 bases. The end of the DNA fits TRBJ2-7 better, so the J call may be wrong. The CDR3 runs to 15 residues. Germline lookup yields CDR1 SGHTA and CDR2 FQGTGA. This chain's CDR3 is CASSFSGGASNEQYF. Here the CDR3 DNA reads TGTGCCAGCAGCTTTAGCGGGGGGGCAAGCAATGAGCAGTACTTC.

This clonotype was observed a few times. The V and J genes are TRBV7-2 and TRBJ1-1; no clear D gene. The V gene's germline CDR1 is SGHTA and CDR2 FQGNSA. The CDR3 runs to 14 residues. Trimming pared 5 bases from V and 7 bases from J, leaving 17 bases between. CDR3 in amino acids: CASSPSPLGSEAFF. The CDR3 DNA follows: TGTGCCAGCAGCCCCTCCCCCTTGGGCAGTGAAGCTTTCTTT.

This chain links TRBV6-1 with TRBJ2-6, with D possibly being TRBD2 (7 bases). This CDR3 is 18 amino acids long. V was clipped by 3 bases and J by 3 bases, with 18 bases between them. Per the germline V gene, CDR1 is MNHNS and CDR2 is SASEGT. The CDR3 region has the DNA TGTGCCAGCAGTGAGGGCTCGGGGGGCGGCCTTGGGGCCAACGTCCTGACTTTC. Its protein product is CASSEGSGGGLGANVLTF.

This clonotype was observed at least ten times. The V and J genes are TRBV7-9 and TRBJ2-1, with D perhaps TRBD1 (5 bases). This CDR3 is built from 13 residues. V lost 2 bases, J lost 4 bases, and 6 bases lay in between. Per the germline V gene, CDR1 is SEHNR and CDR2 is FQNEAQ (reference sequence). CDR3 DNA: TGTGCCAGCAGCTTATACAGGTACAATGAGCAGTTCTTC. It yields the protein CASSLYRYNEQFF.

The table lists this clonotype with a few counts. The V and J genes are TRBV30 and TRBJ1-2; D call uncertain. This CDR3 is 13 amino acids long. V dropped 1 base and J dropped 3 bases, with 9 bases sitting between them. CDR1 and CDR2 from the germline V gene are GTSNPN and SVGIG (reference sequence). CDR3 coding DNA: TGTGCCTGGAGTGACAGACTGGACTATGGCTACACCTTC. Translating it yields CAWSDRLDYGYTF.